One T cell receptor (beta chain) is described in this entry. Its target is unknown. Clones were read by immunoSEQ multiplex PCR, and TCRdb kept only the in-frame ones, dropping some. The sample includes approximately 100,000 clones, around 90% seen only once; the top ten take roughly 0.8%. Trimming pared 4 bases from V and 7 bases from J, leaving 14 bases between. Germline-derived CDR1 and CDR2 are SGHRS and YFSETQ. The CDR3 has 14 amino acids. The entry originates in a study of OX40 agonist ivuxolimab in advanced cancers. Overall study: Ivuxolimab, an antibody that agonizes OX40 (CD134), was administered to the patients. Partial responses were seen in three patients, one with hepatocellular carcinoma and two with cutaneous melanoma. Of mixed ages from about 23 to 79 and averaging around 60 years, the group was roughly 85% male.

Whole-study results and caveats: CD8+ T cells averaged more expanded clones than CD4+.

The receptor was isolated from an adult with an advanced solid tumor such as melanoma, head and neck, liver or kidney cancer. The sample in question was CD4+ or CD8+ T cells sorted from blood, obtained in a trial of the OX40 agonist ivuxolimab. The chain recombines TRBV5-1 with TRBJ1-4; D might be TRBD1 (6 bases). The CDR3 bases are TGCGCCAGCAGCGTACAGGGAGGTTTTGAAAAACTGTTTTTT. This codes for CASSVQGGFEKLFF.